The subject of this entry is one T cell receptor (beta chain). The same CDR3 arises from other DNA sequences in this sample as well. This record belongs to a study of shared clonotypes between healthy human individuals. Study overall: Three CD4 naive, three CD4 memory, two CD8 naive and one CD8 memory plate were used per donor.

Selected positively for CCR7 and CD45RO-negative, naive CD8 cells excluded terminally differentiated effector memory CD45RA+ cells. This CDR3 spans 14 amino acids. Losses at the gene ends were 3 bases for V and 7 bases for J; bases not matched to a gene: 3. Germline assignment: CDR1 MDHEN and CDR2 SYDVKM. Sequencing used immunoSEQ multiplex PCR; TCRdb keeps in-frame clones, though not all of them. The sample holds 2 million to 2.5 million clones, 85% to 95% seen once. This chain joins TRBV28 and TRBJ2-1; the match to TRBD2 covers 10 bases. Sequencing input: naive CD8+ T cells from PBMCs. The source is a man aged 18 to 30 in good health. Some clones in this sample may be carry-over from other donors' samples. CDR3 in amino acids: CASSFLAGDNEQFF. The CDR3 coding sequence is TGTGCCAGCAGTTTCCTAGCGGGAGATAATGAGCAGTTCTTC.